Below are 7 T cell receptor beta chains sequenced from a single sample in a study of blood T cell repertoires in COVID-19. Data came from immunoSEQ multiplex PCR; TCRdb stores just in-frame clones and leaves some out. The sample has about 220,000 clones, 75% to 85% seen once; the top ten hold 10% to 15%. Sequenced material: peripheral blood. The receptors here all came from a human donor in a cohort sampled during active COVID-19.

This rearrangement joins TRBV10-3 to TRBJ2-1; D unresolved. Germline V CDR1 and CDR2: ENHRY, SYGVKD. V lost 4 bases to trimming and J lost 5 bases, with 15 bases between them. The CDR3 consists of 15 residues. This CDR3 is CAISGENRGHNEQFF. CDR3 nucleotides: TGTGCCATCAGTGGCGAGAATCGCGGCCACAATGAGCAGTTCTTC.

The chain joins TRBV5-1 to TRBJ1-2; 10 bases agree with TRBD1. The CDR3 consists of 15 residues. V was clipped by 4 bases and J by 3 bases; unmatched bases: 6. CDR1 SGHRS and CDR2 YFSETQ come from the germline V gene. CDR3 loop: CASSDGTGEHYGYTF. The DNA of the CDR3 is TGCGCCAGCAGCGATGGGACAGGGGAGCACTATGGCTACACCTTC.

This clone was seen only once. The rearrangement joins TRBV27 to TRBJ2-7; 9 bases agree with TRBD1. CDR3 size: 20 residues. Germline V lookup: CDR1 MNHEY, CDR2 SMNVEV (reference sequence). The junction had 20 bases not matched to a gene; V was cut back by 0 bases and J by 5 bases. The chain's CDR3 is CASSLSKLGQGARAVHEQYF. DNA of the CDR3: TGTGCCAGCAGTTTATCGAAGCTGGGACAGGGTGCCAGGGCGGTCCACGAGCAGTACTTC.

CDR3 coding DNA: TGTGCCAGCAGTTCGGGGACAGGGGGCGGCGAGCAGTACTTC. Translation gives CASSSGTGGGEQYF. V usage is TRBV27 and J usage is TRBJ2-7; 12 bases fit TRBD1. Germline CDR1 reads MNHEY; CDR2 reads SMNVEV (reference sequence). The CDR3 has 14 residues. With 4 bases clipped from V and 6 bases from J, the junction kept 4 bases outside the gene matches.

A note on this clone: One end of the junction does not line up with germline, which may come from a read error. The V call is TRBV11-3, the J call TRBJ2-1; TRBD2 is a possible D gene (5 bases). Germline-derived CDR1 and CDR2 are SGHNT and YENEEA. The CDR3 is made up of 16 amino acids. Here the CDR3 reads CASSVDSVGGSNEQFF. Written as DNA, the CDR3 is TGTGCCAGCAGCGTAGACTCGGTCGGAGGTTCCAATGAGCAGTTCTTC.

The chain couples TRBV19 to TRBJ1-1; D not resolved. The ends were cut back, 3 bases at V and 0 bases at J, with 11 bases in the middle. The length of the CDR3 is 15 residues. In germline, CDR1 is LNHDA, CDR2 SQIVND (reference sequence). CDR3 amino acids: CASSISGQLNTEAFF. CDR3 nucleotides: TGTGCCAGTAGTATCTCAGGTCAGTTGAACACTGAAGCTTTCTTT.

This chain's CDR3 is CASSHSRGGSETQYF. The CDR3 nucleotides are TGTGCCAGCAGCCACTCGCGGGGGGGCTCGGAGACCCAGTACTTC. The chain couples TRBV4-2 to TRBJ2-5; TRBD2 aligns across 9 bases. CDR1 is LGHNA, CDR2 YNFKEQ, per germline. The CDR3 consists of 15 residues. The junction had 7 bases not matched to a gene; V was cut back by 3 bases and J by 5 bases.